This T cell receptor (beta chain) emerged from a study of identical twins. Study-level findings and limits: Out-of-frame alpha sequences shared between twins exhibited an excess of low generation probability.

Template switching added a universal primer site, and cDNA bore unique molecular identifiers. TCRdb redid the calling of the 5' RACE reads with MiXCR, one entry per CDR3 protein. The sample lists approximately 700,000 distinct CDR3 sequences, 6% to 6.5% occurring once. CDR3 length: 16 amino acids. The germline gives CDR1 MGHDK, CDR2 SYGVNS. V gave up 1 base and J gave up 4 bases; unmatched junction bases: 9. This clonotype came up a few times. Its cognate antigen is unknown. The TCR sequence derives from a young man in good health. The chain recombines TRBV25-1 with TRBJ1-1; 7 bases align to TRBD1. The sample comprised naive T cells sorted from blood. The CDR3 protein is CASSESRGLGVTEAFF. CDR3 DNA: TGTGCCAGCAGTGAATCTAGGGGGCTCGGGGTCACTGAAGCTTTCTTT.